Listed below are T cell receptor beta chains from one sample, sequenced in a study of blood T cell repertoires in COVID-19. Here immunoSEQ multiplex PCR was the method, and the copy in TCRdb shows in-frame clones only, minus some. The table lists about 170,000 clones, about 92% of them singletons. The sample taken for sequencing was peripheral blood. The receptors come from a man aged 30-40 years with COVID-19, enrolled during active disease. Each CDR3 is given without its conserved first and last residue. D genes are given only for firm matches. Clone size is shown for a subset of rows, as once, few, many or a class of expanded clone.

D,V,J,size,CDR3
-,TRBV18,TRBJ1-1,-,ASSPAGETEAF
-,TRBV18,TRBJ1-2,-,ASSPSEDYGYT
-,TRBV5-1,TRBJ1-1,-,ASSLIGVGTEAF
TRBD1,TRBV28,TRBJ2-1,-,ASSFTQGANEQF
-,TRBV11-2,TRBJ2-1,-,ASSRELGEQF
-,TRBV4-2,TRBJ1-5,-,ASSQDLGGGNQPQH
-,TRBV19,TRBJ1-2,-,ASSSTGFYGYT
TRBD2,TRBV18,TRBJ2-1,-,ASSPLAGATDEQF
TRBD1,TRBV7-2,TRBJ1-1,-,ASSLKGQLMNTEAF
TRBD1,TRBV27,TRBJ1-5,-,ASQGQGGHQPQH
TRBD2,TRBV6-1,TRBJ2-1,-,ASSEEEVSGRAYNEQF
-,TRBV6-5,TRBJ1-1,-,ASSYRTAPLNTEAF
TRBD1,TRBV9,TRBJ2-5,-,ASSERTGKGKETQY
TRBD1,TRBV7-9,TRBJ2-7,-,ASSVDRFHEQY
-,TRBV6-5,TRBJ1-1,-,ASSYSMGAGEAF
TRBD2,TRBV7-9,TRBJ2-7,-,ASSKLAEWEEQY
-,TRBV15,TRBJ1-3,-,ATSRAGQGGVGNTIY
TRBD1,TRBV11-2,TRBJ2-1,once,ASSSDRGNEQF
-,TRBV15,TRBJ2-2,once,ATSRDRGPTGELF
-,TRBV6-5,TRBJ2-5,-,ASSKGHLKETQY
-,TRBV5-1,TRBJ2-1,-,ASSFSDSTAGTSEQF
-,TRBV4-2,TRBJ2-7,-,ASSQDGGSLGYEQY
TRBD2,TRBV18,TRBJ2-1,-,ASSPAGGGNEQF
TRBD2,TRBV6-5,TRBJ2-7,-,ASSISGGAFYEQY
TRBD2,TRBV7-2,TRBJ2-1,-,ASRPSGGVNEQF
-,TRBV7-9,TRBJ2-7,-,ASSLQAGADEQY
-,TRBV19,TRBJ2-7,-,ASITGSRSHEQY
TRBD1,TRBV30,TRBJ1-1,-,AWDRGPLDTEAF
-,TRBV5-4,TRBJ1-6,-,ASSFRRHDSPLH
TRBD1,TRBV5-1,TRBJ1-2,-,ASSEGQLFDGYT
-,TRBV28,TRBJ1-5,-,ASSTRGPNQPQH
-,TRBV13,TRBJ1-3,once,ASFIGSSDTIY
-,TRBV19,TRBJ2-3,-,ASSSARRDTQY
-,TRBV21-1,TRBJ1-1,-,ASSKEREAPSRRETEAF
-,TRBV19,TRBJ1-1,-,ASSVGGVNTEAF
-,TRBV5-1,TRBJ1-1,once,ASSLELVSSGEAF
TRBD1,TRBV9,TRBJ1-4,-,ASSVGGQVSSTNEKLF
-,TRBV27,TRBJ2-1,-,ASSIAAPHNEQF
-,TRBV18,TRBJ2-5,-,ASSRDFKETQY
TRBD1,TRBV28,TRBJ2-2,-,ASTRQGDTGELF
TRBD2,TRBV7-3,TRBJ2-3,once,ASGGESTDTQY
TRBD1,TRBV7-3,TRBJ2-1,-,ASSLPKRTGRRGSYNEQF
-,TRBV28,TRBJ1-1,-,ASSLSRSLTEAF
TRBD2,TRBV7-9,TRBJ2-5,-,ASSLSGGQETQY
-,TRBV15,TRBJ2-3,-,ATSRDTGGVETDTQY
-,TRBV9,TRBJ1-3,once,ASSVGLAGSGNTIY
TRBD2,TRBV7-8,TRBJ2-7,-,ASKHRREAPYEQY
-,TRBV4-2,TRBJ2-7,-,ASSQHLRTVSYEQY
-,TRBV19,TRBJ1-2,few,ASLALTGGLNNYGYT
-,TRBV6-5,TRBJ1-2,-,ASSYSMGGSNYGYT
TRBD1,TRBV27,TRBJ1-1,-,ASSYLSGGTEAF
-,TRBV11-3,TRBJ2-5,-,ASSSTFGGARETQY
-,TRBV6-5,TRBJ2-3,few,ASSYSAAELTDTQY
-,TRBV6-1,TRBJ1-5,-,ASSEPLQGDVKRGNQPQH